This TCR beta chain was observed in a study of T cell repertoires in cytomegalovirus infection. About the research overall: Well-studied HLA-B-restricted CMV epitopes were used in the study alongside recently identified HLA-C-restricted ones. Public TCR beta signature analysis indicated the presence of both CMV infection and matching HLA type.

Turning to this clonotype: What it binds is not known.

Using its own MiXCR run on the reads, TCRdb lists one record per CDR3 protein. The sample consists of about 830,000 distinct CDR3 sequences, 30% to 35% of them appearing once. The CDR3 sequence is 15 residues long. Germline CDR1 and CDR2: DFQATT and SNEGSKA (reference sequence). The ends were cut back, 0 bases at V and 7 bases at J, with 15 bases in the middle. Findings and limits, study-wide: Totalled public TCR beta family frequency picked out people who carried CMV plus the relevant HLA. It was HLA-C-restricted CMV-specific TCR beta clonotypes that dominated the response ex vivo.

The sequences come from cultured CD8+ T cells from PBMCs, collected from culture after CMV antigen stimulation. The chain carries TRBV20-1 and TRBJ2-2; D is perhaps TRBD1 (5 bases). The clonotype comes from a human donor in good health (CMV status not recorded). Some clones in this sample may be carry-over from other donors' samples. CDR3 sequence: CSARDLGQTGGELFF. CDR3 nucleotide sequence: TGCAGTGCTAGAGATCTTGGACAAACCGGCGGGGAGCTGTTTTTT.